The T cell receptor beta chain under discussion was sequenced for a study of T cell changes during pregnancy in multiple sclerosis. Sequencing used immunoSEQ multiplex PCR; TCRdb keeps in-frame clones, though not all of them. The repertoire includes more than 25,000 clones, roughly 90% of them detected once, and about a tenth sits in the top ten. CDR3 size: 16 residues. The germline CDR1 and CDR2 sequences are SGHDN and FVKESK. The V gene end was trimmed by 5 bases and the J gene end by 8 bases; junction bases not matched to a gene: 13. The sample consisted of CD8+ T cells from peripheral blood mononuclear cells, taken in the first trimester of pregnancy. The J gene is TRBJ2-3, the V gene TRBV14, with 10 bases lining up with TRBD2. The TCR originated in a female donor with multiple sclerosis, enrolled in a pregnancy study. CDR3 in amino acids: CASSEFQSGGATTQYF. The CDR3 DNA reads TGTGCCAGCAGCGAATTCCAAAGCGGGGGGGCCACTACGCAGTATTTT.